The 12 T cell receptor beta chains listed next were all sequenced from one sample in a study of beta chain features in type 1 diabetes. Points from the study as a whole: Shortening that was moderate but significant affected the TCRB CDR3s of Type 1 diabetes patients in all four CD4+ subsets.

Expressed TCRB transcripts were sequenced because the entire RNA isolate underwent reverse transcription. Only in-frame clones appear in the TCRdb table, and some are missing; sequencing was by immunoSEQ multiplex PCR. The sample includes 640,000 or so clones, roughly 12% seen only once; the top ten take 0.022%. These receptors have no identified antigens. The specimen was naive CD4+ T cells from blood. These receptors all stem from a man in his late teens or twenties with type 1 diabetes.

This clone was seen more than once but under ten times. This sequence joins TRBV2 and TRBJ2-7; TRBD2 agrees at 7 bases. The CDR3 contains 13 residues. CDR1 SNHLY and CDR2 FYNNEI come from the germline V gene. The J segment lost 1 base and the V segment lost 8 bases, leaving 5 bases of the junction unmatched. The CDR3 nucleotides are TGTGCCAGCCTGGCGGGGGATTCCTACGAGCAGTACTTC. Translating it yields CASLAGDSYEQYF.

The V call is TRBV18, the J call TRBJ1-1; 7 bases are shared with TRBD1. The germline gives CDR1 KGHSH, CDR2 LQKENI. The V and J ends lost 3 bases and 7 bases, in that order; junction bases with no gene match: 5. The CDR3 is made up of 13 amino acids. The CDR3 sequence: CASSPTGQVEAFF. CDR3 coding DNA: TGTGCCAGCTCACCTACCGGACAGGTTGAAGCTTTCTTT.

The J gene is TRBJ2-2, the V gene TRBV30; D perhaps matches TRBD2 (5 bases). The CDR3 runs 13 residues. Between the trimmed V and J ends, which lost 5 bases and 5 bases, there was a span of 12 bases. Germline V gene lookup returns CDR1 GTSNPN and CDR2 SVGIG (reference sequence). The CDR3, as DNA: TGTGCCTGGCGGAGGTTCGATACCGGGGAGCTGTTTTTT. Protein: CAWRRFDTGELFF.

This clone was counted a few times. This chain connects TRBV9 to TRBJ1-2, with 9 bases that match TRBD1. The CDR3 contains 12 residues. The germline gives CDR1 SGDLS, CDR2 YYNGEE. V lost 2 bases to trimming and J lost 9 bases; unmatched junction nucleotides: 2. DNA for the CDR3: TGTGCCAGCAGCGTGACAGGGGGGAGCTACACCTTC. Translated: CASSVTGGSYTF.

The rearrangement joins TRBV28 to TRBJ1-3, with D perhaps TRBD1 (6 bases). The CDR3 runs to 15 residues. Germline V gene lookup returns CDR1 MDHEN and CDR2 SYDVKM. V lost 7 bases and J lost 3, with 16 bases in between. CDR3 nucleotides: TGTGCCAGCACCCCCGGGACAATAGGTGGAAACACCATATATTTT. Encoded protein: CASTPGTIGGNTIYF.

This chain uses TRBV5-4 with TRBJ1-1, with TRBD1 identical over 7 bases. Germline V lookup: CDR1 SGHNT, CDR2 YYREEE (reference sequence). The CDR3 extends over 16 amino acids. V lost 0 bases, J lost 0 bases, and 5 bases stayed unmatched. The CDR3: CASSLGRGNMNTEAFF. The CDR3 DNA reads as TGTGCCAGCAGCTTGGGCAGGGGGAATATGAACACTGAAGCTTTCTTT.

This chain joins TRBV2 and TRBJ2-1; the D is unclear. Germline CDR1 is SNHLY and CDR2 is FYNNEI. Trimming left V 7 bases short and J 4 bases short, with 11 bases between. The CDR3 covers 13 residues. DNA for the CDR3: TGTGCCAGCAAGGTAATCGTGTACAATGAGCAGTTCTTC. Amino acid sequence: CASKVIVYNEQFF.

The chain combines TRBV7-3 with TRBJ1-1; D ambiguous. The length of the CDR3 is 13 residues. The V gene lost 2 bases and the J gene lost 5 bases, with 9 bases spanning the gap. The germline gives CDR1 SGHTA, CDR2 FQGTGA. The CDR3 nucleotides are TGTGCCAGCAGCTTATTAGGGAGTACTGAAGCTTTCTTT. Its translation: CASSLLGSTEAFF.

A few counts support this clone. The chain recombines TRBV12-5 with TRBJ2-5; no firm D call. In germline, CDR1 is LGHNT, CDR2 FRNRAP. The CDR3 contains 16 residues. V lost 5 bases, J lost 0 bases, and 16 bases lay in between. Here the CDR3 DNA reads TGTGCTAGTGGTCCCAAAAGCAAGATCGACCAAGAGACCCAGTACTTC. Protein sequence: CASGPKSKIDQETQYF.

This clone was counted between two and nine times. The chain links TRBV7-2 to TRBJ1-5; the D gene is possibly TRBD1 (5 bases). The CDR3 sequence is 15 residues long. The ends were cut back, 1 base at V and 4 bases at J, with 11 bases in the middle. Per the germline V gene, CDR1 is SGHTA and CDR2 is FQGNSA. CDR3 nucleotide sequence: TGTGCCAGCAGCTTAGGGGGACCAGCAAATCAGCCCCAGCATTTT. It encodes CASSLGGPANQPQHF.

This clone came up a few times. V is TRBV9 and J is TRBJ1-5; D is undetermined. The ends were cut back, 0 bases at V and 0 bases at J, with 4 bases in the middle. Germline V lookup: CDR1 SGDLS, CDR2 YYNGEE. The length of the CDR3 is 14 residues. CDR3 protein: CASSVGLSNQPQHF. In nucleotides, the CDR3 is TGTGCCAGCAGCGTAGGCCTTAGCAATCAGCCCCAGCATTTT.

The chain carries TRBV6-5 and TRBJ2-2, with D unclear. Germline CDR1 is MNHEY and CDR2 is SVGAGI. CDR3 length equals 10 residues. CDR3 in amino acids: CAAGTGELFF. The DNA of the CDR3 is TGTGCGGCCGGCACCGGGGAGCTGTTTTTT.